The rows below give T cell receptor beta chains drawn from one sample of a study of blood T cell repertoires in COVID-19. Generated by immunoSEQ multiplex PCR, the TCRdb table keeps only in-frame clones and is missing some. The profile shows over 45,000 clones, about three quarters of them singletons. The sequencing sample was made of peripheral blood. All receptors come from a human donor with active or convalescent COVID-19. The donor label of this sample is uncertain. The CDR3 runs from the conserved cysteine through the conserved F or W. The D gene is left open where the match is weak.

V gene | D gene | CDR3 protein
TRBV6-5 | NA | CASREGGRPDTEAFF
TRBV4-3 | TRBD2 | CASSQEAGAVDTQYF
TRBV21-1 | NA | CASSTGTSGRSGGELFF
TRBV3-1/TRBV3-2 | NA | CASSQDRSNEQFF
TRBV9 | TRBD2 | CASSYSGVYNEQFF
TRBV6-5 | NA | CASSFGSLGAEAFF
TRBV19 | NA | CASSRTYYEQYF
TRBV7-3 | TRBD2 | CASSPGTSVYNEQFF
TRBV6-1 | NA | CASSDPGYTYEQYF
TRBV5-1 | TRBD1 | CASSRNAGQGAHEQYF
TRBV9 | NA | CASSVATGDGQPQHF
TRBV6-5 | TRBD2 | CASVASGRSSYEQYF
TRBV19 | TRBD1 | CASSTGQGSETQYF
TRBV29-1 | TRBD1 | CSAGQAYEKLFF
TRBV9 | TRBD2 | CASSVGTSADTGELFF
TRBV7-9 | TRBD1 | CASSPGTAVAFF
TRBV5-4 | NA | CASSLRGPTDTQYF
TRBV27 | NA | CASSLSNGQPQHF
TRBV3-1/TRBV3-2 | TRBD1 | CASSRRTGEKLFF
TRBV9 | NA | CASSGGGTDTQYF
TRBV27 | TRBD1 | CASSPGQVFSETQYF
TRBV6-4 | NA | CASRKGARGYTF
TRBV5-8 | NA | CASSFRTGELFF
TRBV27 | TRBD2 | CASSFSPPSRGLAYYEQYF
TRBV6-1 | TRBD1 | CASSDIRTGDYYEQYF
TRBV7-9 | TRBD1 | CASSLQDRGQAFF
TRBV10-1 | TRBD1 | CASSPAPGQAPLYGYTF
TRBV20-1 | NA | CSASPLRRGGSQETQYF
TRBV28 | TRBD2 | CASSRGGADNEQFF
TRBV20-1 | TRBD2 | CSASVIGYLAGGPETQYF
TRBV9 | TRBD1 | CASSVAPGTGRGFEGNTIYF
TRBV3-1/TRBV3-2 | NA | CASSQPMSRGYGYTF
TRBV5-1 | NA | CASSLVASHSYEQYF
TRBV7-2 | NA | CASSLNGGLSGYTF
TRBV19 | TRBD1 | CASSPGQGAMGAEAFF
TRBV29-1 | NA | CSVEEGGSYEQYF